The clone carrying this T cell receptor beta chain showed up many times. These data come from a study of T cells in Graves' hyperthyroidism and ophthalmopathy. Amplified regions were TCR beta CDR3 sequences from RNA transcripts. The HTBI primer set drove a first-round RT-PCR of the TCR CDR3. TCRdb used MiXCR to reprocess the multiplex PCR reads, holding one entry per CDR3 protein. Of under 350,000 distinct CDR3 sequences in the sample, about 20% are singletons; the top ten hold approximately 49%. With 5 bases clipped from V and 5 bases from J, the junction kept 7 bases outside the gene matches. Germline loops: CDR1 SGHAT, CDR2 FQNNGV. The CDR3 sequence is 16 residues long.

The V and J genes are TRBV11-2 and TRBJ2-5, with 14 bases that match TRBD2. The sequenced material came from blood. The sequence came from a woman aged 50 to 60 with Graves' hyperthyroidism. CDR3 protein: CASSPGLAGEGETQYF. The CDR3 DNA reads TGTGCCAGCAGCCCGGGACTAGCGGGAGAGGGTGAGACCCAGTACTTC.